This TCR beta chain was sequenced for a study of T-cell reconstitution after alpha-beta-depleted transplantation in children. There are 14 residues in the CDR3. The V and J ends lost 3 bases and 2 bases, in that order; junction bases with no gene match: 4. CDR1 and CDR2 (germline): SGHRS, YFSETQ. This clonotype was found many times. No antigen is known for it. The study's findings and limits: Some patients owed their high day-60 TCRbeta diversity to surviving recipient T cells and thymic progenitors. Expanded clones from the graft, numbering several hundred, reportedly supplied alpha-beta T cells about two months after transplant.

The library targeted TCRbeta and was prepared with unique molecular identifiers. TCRdb reanalysed the PCR reads using MiXCR and keeps one entry per CDR3 protein. The sample holds approximately 99,000 distinct CDR3 sequences; 5.5% to 6.5% are singletons and the top ten take 20% to 25%. This TCR was recovered from a male patient under 10 years old who had a stem cell transplant for acute lymphoblastic leukemia, so the T cells may come from the graft donor. This sample comprised PBMCs, mostly from graft donor cells, obtained 360 days after TCRalphabeta/CD19-depleted stem cell transplant. The gene calls are TRBV5-1 and TRBJ2-7; 8 positions match TRBD1. The CDR3 nucleotides are TGCGCCAGCAGCTCCAGGACAGGGACCTACGAGCAGTACTTC. Translated: CASSSRTGTYEQYF.